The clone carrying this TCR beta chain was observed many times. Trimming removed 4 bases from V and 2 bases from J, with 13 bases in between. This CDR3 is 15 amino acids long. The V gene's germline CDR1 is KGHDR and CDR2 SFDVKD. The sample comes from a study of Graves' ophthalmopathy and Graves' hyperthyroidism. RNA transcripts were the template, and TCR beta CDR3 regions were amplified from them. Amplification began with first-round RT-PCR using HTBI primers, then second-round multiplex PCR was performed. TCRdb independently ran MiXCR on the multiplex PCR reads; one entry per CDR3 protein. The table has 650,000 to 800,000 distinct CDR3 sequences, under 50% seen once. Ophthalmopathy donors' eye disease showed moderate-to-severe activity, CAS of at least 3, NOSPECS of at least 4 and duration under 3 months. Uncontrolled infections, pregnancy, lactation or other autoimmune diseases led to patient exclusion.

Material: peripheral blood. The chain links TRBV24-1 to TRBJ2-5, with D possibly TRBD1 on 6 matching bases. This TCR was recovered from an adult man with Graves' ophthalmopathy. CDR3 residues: CATSDREGTQETQYF. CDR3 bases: TGTGCCACCAGTGACCGCGAAGGGACACAAGAGACCCAGTACTTC.